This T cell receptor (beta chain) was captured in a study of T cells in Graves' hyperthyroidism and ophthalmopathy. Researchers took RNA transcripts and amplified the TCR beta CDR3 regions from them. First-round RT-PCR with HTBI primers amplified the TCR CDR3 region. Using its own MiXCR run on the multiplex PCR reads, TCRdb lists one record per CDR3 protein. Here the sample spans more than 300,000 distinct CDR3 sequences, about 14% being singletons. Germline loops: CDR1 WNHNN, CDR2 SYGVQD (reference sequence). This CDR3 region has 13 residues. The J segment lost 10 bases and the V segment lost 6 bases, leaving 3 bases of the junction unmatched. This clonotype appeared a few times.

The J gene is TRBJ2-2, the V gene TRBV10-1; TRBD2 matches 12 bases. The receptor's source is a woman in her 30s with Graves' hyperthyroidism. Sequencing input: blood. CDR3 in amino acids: CASSLAGGLELFF. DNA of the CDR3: TGCGCCAGCAGCCTAGCGGGGGGGCTGGAGCTGTTTTTT.